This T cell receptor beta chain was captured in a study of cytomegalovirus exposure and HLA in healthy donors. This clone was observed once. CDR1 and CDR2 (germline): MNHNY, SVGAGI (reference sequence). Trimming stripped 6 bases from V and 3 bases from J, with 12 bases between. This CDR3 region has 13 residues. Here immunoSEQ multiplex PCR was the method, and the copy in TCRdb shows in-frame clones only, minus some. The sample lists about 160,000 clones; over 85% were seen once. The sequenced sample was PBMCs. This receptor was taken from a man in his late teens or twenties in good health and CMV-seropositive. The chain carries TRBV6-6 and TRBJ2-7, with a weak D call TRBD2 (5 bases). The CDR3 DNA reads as TGTGCCAGCAGGAGGGTGAACTACTACGAGCAGTACTTC. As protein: CASRRVNYYEQYF.